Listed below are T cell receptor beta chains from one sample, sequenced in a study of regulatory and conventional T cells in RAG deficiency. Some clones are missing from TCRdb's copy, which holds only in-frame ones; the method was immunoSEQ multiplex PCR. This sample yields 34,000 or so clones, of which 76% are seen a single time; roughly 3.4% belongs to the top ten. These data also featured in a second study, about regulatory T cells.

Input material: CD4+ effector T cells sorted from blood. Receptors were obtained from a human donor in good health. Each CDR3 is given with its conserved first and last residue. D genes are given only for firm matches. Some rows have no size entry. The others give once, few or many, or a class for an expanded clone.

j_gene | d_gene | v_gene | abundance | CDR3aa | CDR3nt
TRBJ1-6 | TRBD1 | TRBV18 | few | CASSWDSSYNSPLHF | TGTGCCAGCTCTTGGGACAGCTCCTATAATTCACCCCTCCACTTT
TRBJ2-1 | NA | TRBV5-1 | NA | CASSLLGRDGEQFF | TGCGCCAGCAGCTTGTTGGGCCGCGACGGTGAGCAGTTCTTC
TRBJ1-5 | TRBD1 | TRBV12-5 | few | CASGPGQGGLTQPQHF | TGTGCTAGTGGTCCGGGACAGGGGGGCCTTACCCAGCCCCAGCATTTT
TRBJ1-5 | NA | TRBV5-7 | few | CASSLAAGRREEVQPQHF | TGTGCCAGCAGCTTGGCGGCAGGGCGAAGGGAAGAGGTTCAGCCCCAGCATTTT
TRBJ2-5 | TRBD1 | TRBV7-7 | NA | CASSPRGLKETQYF | TGTGCTAGCAGCCCCAGGGGGCTAAAAGAGACCCAGTACTTC
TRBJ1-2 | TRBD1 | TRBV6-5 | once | CASSKGQVAGYTF | TGTGCCAGCAGTAAGGGACAGGTTGCTGGCTACACCTTC
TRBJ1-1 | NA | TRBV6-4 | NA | CASSDKQEIGNTEAFF | TGTGCCAGCAGTGACAAACAGGAAATCGGGAACACTGAAGCTTTCTTT
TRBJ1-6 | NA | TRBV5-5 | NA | CASSLVLNSPLHF | TGTGCCAGCAGCTTGGTGCTCAATTCACCCCTCCACTTT
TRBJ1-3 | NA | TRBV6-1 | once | CASPSPISGNTIYF | TGTGCCAGCCCATCACCGATCTCTGGAAACACCATATATTTT
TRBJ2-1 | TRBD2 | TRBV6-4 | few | CASSDSSGGAFF | TGTGCCAGCAGTGACTCGAGCGGGGGCGCGTTCTTC
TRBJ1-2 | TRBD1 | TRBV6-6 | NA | CASSYSRDSNYGYTF | TGTGCCAGCAGTTACTCGAGGGACAGTAACTATGGCTACACCTTC
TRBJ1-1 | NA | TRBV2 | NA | CASSRGGSRNTEAFF | TGTGCCAGCAGTAGAGGCGGAAGCCGAAACACTGAAGCTTTCTTT
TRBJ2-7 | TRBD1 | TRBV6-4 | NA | CASSDPPGQGARTYEQYF | TGTGCCAGCAGTGACCCGCCGGGACAGGGGGCCCGTACGTACGAGCAGTACTTC
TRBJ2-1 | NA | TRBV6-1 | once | CASSEHGSYNEQFF | TGTGCCAGCAGTGAACATGGCTCCTACAATGAGCAGTTCTTC